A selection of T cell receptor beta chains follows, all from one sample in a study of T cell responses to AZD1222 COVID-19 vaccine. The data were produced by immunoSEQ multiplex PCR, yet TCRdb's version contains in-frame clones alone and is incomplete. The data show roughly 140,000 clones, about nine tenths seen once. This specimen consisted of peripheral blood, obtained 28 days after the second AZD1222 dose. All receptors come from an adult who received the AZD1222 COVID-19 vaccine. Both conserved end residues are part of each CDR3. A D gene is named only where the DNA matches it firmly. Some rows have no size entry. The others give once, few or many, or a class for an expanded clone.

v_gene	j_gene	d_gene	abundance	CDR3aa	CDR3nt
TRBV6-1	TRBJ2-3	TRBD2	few	CASSEAIVAGGPTDTQYF	TGTGCCAGCAGTGAAGCGATTGTAGCGGGAGGGCCGACAGATACGCAGTATTTT
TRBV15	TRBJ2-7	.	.	CATSRDLAYEQYF	TGTGCCACCAGCAGAGATTTAGCGTACGAGCAGTACTTC
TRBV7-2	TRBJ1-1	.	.	CASSVPQARTEAFF	TGTGCCAGCAGCGTTCCTCAGGCCCGAACTGAAGCTTTCTTT
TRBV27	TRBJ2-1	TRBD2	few	CASSFGGPGGNEQFF	TGTGCCAGCAGCTTCGGAGGGCCGGGAGGGAATGAGCAGTTCTTC
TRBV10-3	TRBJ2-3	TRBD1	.	CAISGSTGGERTDTQYF	TGTGCCATCAGTGGTTCGACAGGGGGCGAGAGGACAGATACGCAGTATTTT
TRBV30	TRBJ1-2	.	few	CAWRYADGYTF	TGTGCCTGGAGGTACGCCGATGGCTACACCTTC
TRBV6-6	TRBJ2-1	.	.	CASSYGLAVQFF	TGTGCCAGCAGTTACGGGCTGGCTGTGCAGTTCTTC
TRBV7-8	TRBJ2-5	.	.	CASSPDNRERETQYF	TGTGCCAGCAGTCCCGATAATAGAGAGAGAGAGACCCAGTACTTC
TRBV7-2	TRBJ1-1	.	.	CASKGKGGRDTEAFF	TGTGCCAGCAAAGGGAAGGGGGGAAGGGACACTGAAGCTTTCTTT
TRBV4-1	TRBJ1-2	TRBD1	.	CASSHAGQGAEYGYTF	TGCGCCAGCAGCCACGCGGGACAGGGGGCGGAATATGGCTACACCTTC
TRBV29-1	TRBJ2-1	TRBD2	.	CSVVGSGRAVNEQFF	TGCAGCGTTGTGGGGAGCGGGAGGGCGGTAAATGAGCAGTTCTTC
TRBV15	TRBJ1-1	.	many	CATSSGLAEAFF	TGTGCCACCAGCAGTGGGTTAGCTGAAGCTTTCTTT
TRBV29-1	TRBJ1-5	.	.	CSVVADSNQPQHF	TGCAGCGTTGTCGCCGATAGCAATCAGCCCCAGCATTTT
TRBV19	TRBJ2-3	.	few	CASTISRAIGTDTQYF	TGTGCCAGTACTATATCTCGGGCTATCGGCACAGATACGCAGTATTTT
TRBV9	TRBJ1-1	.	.	CASSPQGSGAPFTEAFF	TGTGCCAGCAGCCCCCAGGGGTCAGGGGCACCTTTCACTGAAGCTTTCTTT
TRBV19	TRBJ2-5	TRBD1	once	CASSTPGQGRETQYF	TGTGCCAGTAGTACTCCCGGACAGGGACGAGAGACCCAGTACTTC
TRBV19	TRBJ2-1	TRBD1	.	CASSRTGNEQFF	TGTGCCAGTAGTAGGACAGGAAATGAGCAGTTCTTC
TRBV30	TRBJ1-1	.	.	CAWKGLGTEAFF	TGTGCCTGGAAAGGCCTGGGGACTGAAGCTTTCTTT
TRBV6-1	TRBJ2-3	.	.	CASSEVGASTDTQYF	TGTGCCAGCAGTGAAGTGGGAGCAAGCACAGATACGCAGTATTTT
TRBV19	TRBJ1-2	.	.	CATSGMIGQLYGYTF	TGTGCCACCTCTGGCATGATTGGACAGCTCTATGGCTACACCTTC
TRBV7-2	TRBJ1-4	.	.	CASRDWGGANEKLFF	TGTGCCAGCAGGGATTGGGGGGGTGCGAATGAAAAACTGTTTTTT
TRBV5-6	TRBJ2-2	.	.	CASSPTPDRGGELFF	TGTGCCAGCAGCCCAACCCCGGACCGGGGCGGGGAGCTGTTTTTT
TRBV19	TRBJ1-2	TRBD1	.	CASSLTFGTGYGYTF	TGTGCCAGTAGTTTAACCTTCGGGACAGGCTATGGCTACACCTTC
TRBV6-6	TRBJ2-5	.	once	CASSSSQETQYF	TGTGCCAGCAGTTCCTCGCAAGAGACCCAGTACTTC
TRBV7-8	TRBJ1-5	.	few	CASSSGRVSNQPQHF	TGTGCCAGCAGCTCCGGCAGAGTTAGCAATCAGCCCCAGCATTTT
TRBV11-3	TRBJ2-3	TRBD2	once	CASSLEARGLLAGGPNTQYF	TGTGCCAGCAGCTTAGAGGCGAGGGGCCTTCTAGCGGGAGGGCCAAATACGCAGTATTTT